This is a list of T cell receptor beta chains from one sample in a study of T cell changes during pregnancy in multiple sclerosis. Profiled with immunoSEQ multiplex PCR; TCRdb holds only in-frame clones, not every one. The repertoire holds about 50,000 clones, with around 90% as singletons. The source material was CD8+ T cells from peripheral blood mononuclear cells, sampled after pregnancy. The receptors stem from a female donor with multiple sclerosis, enrolled in a pregnancy study. CDR3s include the opening cysteine and the closing phenylalanine or tryptophan. The D gene is left open where the match is weak. Not all rows give a size; the values are once, few, many and, for expanded clones, a class.

V: TRBV6-5
D: TRBD1
size: NA
J: TRBJ2-7
length: 14
DNA: TGTGCCAGCAGTTACTCGGGACAGATCTACGAGCAGTACTTC
CDR3: CASSYSGQIYEQYF

V: TRBV6-5
D: NA
size: NA
J: TRBJ2-1
length: 14
DNA: TGTGCCAGCAGTCAATTTACAGGGCACAATGAGCAGTTCTTC
CDR3: CASSQFTGHNEQFF

V: TRBV19
D: TRBD1
size: NA
J: TRBJ1-1
length: 14
DNA: TGTGCCAGTAGTCGCGGACAGGGATCCACTGAAGCTTTCTTT
CDR3: CASSRGQGSTEAFF

V: TRBV5-1
D: TRBD1
size: NA
J: TRBJ2-7
length: 14
DNA: TGCGCCAGCAGCTCTGGGACAGGGGCCTACGAGCAGTACTTC
CDR3: CASSSGTGAYEQYF

V: TRBV4-1
D: NA
size: once
J: TRBJ2-7
length: 13
DNA: TGCGCCAGCAGCCAAGCCAGGACCTACGAGCAGTACTTC
CDR3: CASSQARTYEQYF

V: TRBV11-2
D: TRBD1
size: NA
J: TRBJ1-2
length: 13
DNA: TGTGCCAGCAGCTTAGACAGGGGGAGCGGCTACACCTTC
CDR3: CASSLDRGSGYTF

V: TRBV9
D: NA
size: NA
J: TRBJ2-7
length: 12
DNA: TGTGCCAGCAGCGTGTCAGGGTACGAGCAGTACTTC
CDR3: CASSVSGYEQYF

V: TRBV29-1
D: NA
size: NA
J: TRBJ1-2
length: 13
DNA: TGCAGCGTTGAAGTGGAGGGGAGCTATGGCTACACCTTC
CDR3: CSVEVEGSYGYTF

V: TRBV19
D: TRBD1
size: few
J: TRBJ1-1
length: 13
DNA: TGTGCCACCCAGACAGGGGGCGACCCTGAAGCTTTCTTT
CDR3: CATQTGGDPEAFF

V: TRBV6-5
D: TRBD1
size: NA
J: TRBJ2-1
length: 15
DNA: TGTGCCAGCAGTAAGACAGGGAGCACCTACAATGAGCAGTTCTTC
CDR3: CASSKTGSTYNEQFF

V: TRBV4-1
D: NA
size: NA
J: TRBJ2-7
length: 16
DNA: TGCGCCAGCAGCCAAGACACAGAAAGCTTCTCCTACGAGCAGTACTTC
CDR3: CASSQDTESFSYEQYF

V: TRBV13
D: TRBD1
size: once
J: TRBJ2-1
length: 17
DNA: TGTGCCAGCAGCGGAGAGGGGACAGGACATTCCTACAATGAGCAGTTCTTC
CDR3: CASSGEGTGHSYNEQFF

V: TRBV6-4
D: NA
size: NA
J: TRBJ2-3
length: 14
DNA: TGTGCCAGCAGTGACGAAGCTAGCACAGATACGCAGTATTTT
CDR3: CASSDEASTDTQYF

V: TRBV25-1
D: NA
size: NA
J: TRBJ2-2
length: 16
DNA: TGTGCCAGCAGTGTGTTCCGGAGGTATGACACCGGGGAGCTGTTTTTT
CDR3: CASSVFRRYDTGELFF

V: TRBV30
D: NA
size: NA
J: TRBJ2-1
length: 16
DNA: TGTGCCTGGAGTACGCCATCGACACCACCGACAAATGAGCAGTTCTTC
CDR3: CAWSTPSTPPTNEQFF

V: TRBV6-4
D: NA
size: once
J: TRBJ2-2
length: 13
DNA: TGTGCCAGCAGTGACTCTTCAGGCGGGGAGCTGTTTTTT
CDR3: CASSDSSGGELFF

V: TRBV30
D: NA
size: NA
J: TRBJ2-1
length: 14
DNA: TGTGCCTGGAGTGTAGGGAGAGCCTACAATGAGCAGTTCTTC
CDR3: CAWSVGRAYNEQFF

V: TRBV2
D: NA
size: once
J: TRBJ1-1
length: 11
DNA: TGTGCCGCCAGCGGCCGTACCGAAGCTTTCTTT
CDR3: CAASGRTEAFF

V: TRBV6-1
D: TRBD1
size: NA
J: TRBJ1-2
length: 15
DNA: TGTGCCAGCGGCGGGACAGGCGGCTTCAGCTATGGCTACACCTTC
CDR3: CASGGTGGFSYGYTF

V: TRBV5-8
D: NA
size: NA
J: TRBJ1-1
length: 12
DNA: TGTGCCAGCAGCCCAACAGGGCTTGAAGCTTTCTTT
CDR3: CASSPTGLEAFF

V: TRBV7-9
D: NA
size: NA
J: TRBJ2-1
length: 14
DNA: TGTGCCAGCACCGGGACATACTCCTACAATGAGCAGTTCTTC
CDR3: CASTGTYSYNEQFF

V: TRBV6-5
D: NA
size: NA
J: TRBJ1-1
length: 15
DNA: TGTGCCAGCAGTTACTCTCGCAGCGGGGGCACTGAAGCTTTCTTT
CDR3: CASSYSRSGGTEAFF

V: TRBV19
D: TRBD2
size: NA
J: TRBJ2-1
length: 16
DNA: TGTGCCAGTAGTTCACCGGGACTAGCGGGGGTCAATGAGCAGTTCTTC
CDR3: CASSSPGLAGVNEQFF

V: TRBV14
D: TRBD1
size: NA
J: TRBJ1-4
length: 14
DNA: TGTGCCAGCAGCATTCGACAGGGTGGGGAAAAACTGTTTTTT
CDR3: CASSIRQGGEKLFF

V: TRBV7-8
D: NA
size: once
J: TRBJ2-5
length: 15
DNA: TGTGCCAGCAGCTTAGGTACAGGGATCGGTGAGACCCAGTACTTC
CDR3: CASSLGTGIGETQYF

V: TRBV19
D: TRBD1
size: NA
J: TRBJ2-1
length: 16
DNA: TGTGCCAGTTCAAAAGACAGGGAATATTCTAACAATGAGCAGTTCTTC
CDR3: CASSKDREYSNNEQFF

V: TRBV9
D: TRBD1
size: NA
J: TRBJ2-2
length: 17
DNA: TGTGCCAGCAGCGCCAGACAGGGAATCCCGAACACCGGGGAGCTGTTTTTT
CDR3: CASSARQGIPNTGELFF

V: TRBV7-9
D: TRBD1
size: NA
J: TRBJ1-6
length: 15
DNA: TGTGCCAGCAGCTTTTACCGGGACAGGAATTCACCCCTCCACTTT
CDR3: CASSFYRDRNSPLHF

V: TRBV11-2
D: NA
size: NA
J: TRBJ2-1
length: 13
DNA: TGTGCCAGCAGCTGGGACTCACGGGATGAGCAGTTCTTC
CDR3: CASSWDSRDEQFF

V: TRBV4-1
D: NA
size: NA
J: TRBJ2-7
length: 15
DNA: TGCGCCAGCAGCCAAGATCGCGCCGTCACCTACGAGCAGTACTTC
CDR3: CASSQDRAVTYEQYF

V: TRBV27
D: NA
size: NA
J: TRBJ1-2
length: 14
DNA: TGTGCCAGCAGTTTAAGGGGCAATACGGAGGGCTACACCTTC
CDR3: CASSLRGNTEGYTF

V: TRBV5-6
D: NA
size: NA
J: TRBJ2-7
length: 14
DNA: TGTGCCAGCAGCAGCCCAGGACAGCTCTACGAGCAGTACTTC
CDR3: CASSSPGQLYEQYF

V: TRBV6-5
D: NA
size: NA
J: TRBJ1-1
length: 15
DNA: TGTGCCAGCAGTTACTCCCCGGAGGCGTACACTGAAGCTTTCTTT
CDR3: CASSYSPEAYTEAFF

V: TRBV27
D: NA
size: NA
J: TRBJ1-3
length: 17
DNA: TGTGCCAGCAGTCCGCTCCCCCCATCGGGATCTGGAAACACCATATATTTT
CDR3: CASSPLPPSGSGNTIYF

V: TRBV4-1
D: NA
size: NA
J: TRBJ1-2
length: 16
DNA: TGCGCCAGCAGCCAACCCTTCGGGGAGGGTTACTATGGCTACACCTTC
CDR3: CASSQPFGEGYYGYTF

V: TRBV9
D: NA
size: NA
J: TRBJ1-3
length: 11
DNA: TGTGCCAGCAGCGCAAGCGACACCATATATTTT
CDR3: CASSASDTIYF

V: TRBV11-2
D: NA
size: NA
J: TRBJ2-7
length: 19
DNA: TGTGCCAGCAGCTTAGGACCCTCCCCTACAGGGTGGGGAACCTACGAGCAGTACTTC
CDR3: CASSLGPSPTGWGTYEQYF

V: TRBV6-1
D: TRBD1
size: NA
J: TRBJ1-1
length: 15
DNA: TGTGCCAGCAGTACGATGACAGGGGGCCCCAATGAAGCTTTCTTT
CDR3: CASSTMTGGPNEAFF

V: TRBV11-2
D: NA
size: NA
J: TRBJ2-5
length: 15
DNA: TGTGCCAGCAGTACGACCCCGGGGGGCGGGGAGACCCAGTACTTC
CDR3: CASSTTPGGGETQYF

V: TRBV9
D: NA
size: NA
J: TRBJ2-3
length: 16
DNA: TGTGCCAGCGGGGTGCCCGGCGGGGTAAGCACAGATACGCAGTATTTT
CDR3: CASGVPGGVSTDTQYF

V: TRBV13
D: NA
size: NA
J: TRBJ2-1
length: 16
DNA: TGTGCCAGCAGCGACACCCAACTAGACTCCTACAATGAGCAGTTCTTC
CDR3: CASSDTQLDSYNEQFF

V: TRBV19
D: TRBD1
size: NA
J: TRBJ2-7
length: 14
DNA: TGTGCCAGTAGTCCCGGGACAGGATACTACGAGCAGTACTTC
CDR3: CASSPGTGYYEQYF

V: TRBV9
D: TRBD1
size: NA
J: TRBJ2-2
length: 15
DNA: TGTGCCAGCAGCGTAGAGACAGGGGGGACCGGGGAGCTGTTTTTT
CDR3: CASSVETGGTGELFF

V: TRBV11-2
D: NA
size: NA
J: TRBJ1-2
length: 12
DNA: TGTGCCAGCAGCTCCGGGGGGTTTGGCTACACCTTC
CDR3: CASSSGGFGYTF

V: TRBV19
D: NA
size: NA
J: TRBJ1-1
length: 14
DNA: TGTGCCAGTAGTACCCCGGCGGGAAACACTGAAGCTTTCTTT
CDR3: CASSTPAGNTEAFF

V: TRBV9
D: TRBD2
size: NA
J: TRBJ2-2
length: 16
DNA: TGTGCCAGCAGCGTTACCGGGACTAGCAACACCGGGGAGCTGTTTTTT
CDR3: CASSVTGTSNTGELFF

V: TRBV5-1
D: NA
size: NA
J: TRBJ1-1
length: 15
DNA: TGCGCCAGCAGCTTGTATCAGGGAGGAAACACTGAAGCTTTCTTT
CDR3: CASSLYQGGNTEAFF

V: TRBV27
D: TRBD1
size: NA
J: TRBJ2-1
length: 15
DNA: TGTGCCAGCAGCCCGGGACAGAACTCCTACAATGAGCAGTTCTTC
CDR3: CASSPGQNSYNEQFF

V: TRBV29-1
D: TRBD1
size: NA
J: TRBJ2-7
length: 16
DNA: TGCAGCGTTGAAGTTGTAGGACAGGGATTCTCCTACGAGCAGTACTTC
CDR3: CSVEVVGQGFSYEQYF

V: TRBV4-2
D: TRBD1
size: NA
J: TRBJ1-1
length: 19
DNA: TGTGCCAGCAGCCAAGATTATTTGGGACAGGGGAGAATGAACACTGAAGCTTTCTTT
CDR3: CASSQDYLGQGRMNTEAFF

V: TRBV6-5
D: NA
size: NA
J: TRBJ1-1
length: 12
DNA: TGTGCCAGCAGCGCGGGGGTCACTGAAGCTTTCTTT
CDR3: CASSAGVTEAFF

V: TRBV6-5
D: TRBD2
size: once
J: TRBJ2-7
length: 14
DNA: TGTGCCAGTACGGGGGGGGCCAGTCCCTACGAGCAGTACTTC
CDR3: CASTGGASPYEQYF

V: TRBV19
D: TRBD1
size: NA
J: TRBJ2-7
length: 13
DNA: TGTGCCAGTAGCTTCAGGGACAGCACCGAGCAGTACTTC
CDR3: CASSFRDSTEQYF

V: TRBV5-1
D: TRBD1
size: NA
J: TRBJ2-3
length: 16
DNA: TGCGCCAGCAGCTTGGGTGACAGGGGGCGTTGGGATACGCAGTATTTT
CDR3: CASSLGDRGRWDTQYF